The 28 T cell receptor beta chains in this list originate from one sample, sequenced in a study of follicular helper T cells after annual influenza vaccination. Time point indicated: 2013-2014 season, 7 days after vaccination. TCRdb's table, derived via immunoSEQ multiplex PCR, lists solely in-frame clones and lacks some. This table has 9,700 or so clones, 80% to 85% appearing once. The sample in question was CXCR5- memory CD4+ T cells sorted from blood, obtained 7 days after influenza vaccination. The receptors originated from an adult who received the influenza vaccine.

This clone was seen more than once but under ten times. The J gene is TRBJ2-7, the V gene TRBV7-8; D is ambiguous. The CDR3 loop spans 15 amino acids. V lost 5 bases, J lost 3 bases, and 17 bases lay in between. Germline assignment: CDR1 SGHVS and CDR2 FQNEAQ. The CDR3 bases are TGTGCCAGCAGCCACCGAAGGAGTATATACTACGAGCAGTACTTC. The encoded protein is CASSHRRSIYYEQYF.

The CDR3 bases are TGCAGCGTTGAAGAGAACCGGGGGGCGACTGAAGCTTTCTTT. Amino acid sequence: CSVEENRGATEAFF. The V and J genes are TRBV29-1 and TRBJ1-1, with D maybe TRBD1 (6 bases). Germline V CDR1 and CDR2: SQVTM, ANQGSEA. Trimming pared 0 bases from V and 5 bases from J, leaving 13 bases between. The CDR3 consists of 14 residues. Full variable domain (remainder filled in from reference TRBV29-1 and TRBJ1-1): SAVISQKPSRDICQRGTSLTIQCQVDSQVTMMFWYRQQPGQSLTLIATANQGSEATYESGFVIDKFPISRPNLTFSTLTVSNMSPEDSSIYLCSVEENRGATEAFFGQGTRLTVV.

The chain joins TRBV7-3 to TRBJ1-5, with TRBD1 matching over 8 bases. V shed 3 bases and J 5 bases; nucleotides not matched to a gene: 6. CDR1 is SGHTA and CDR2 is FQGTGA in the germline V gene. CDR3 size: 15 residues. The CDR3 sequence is CASSLDRATHQPQHF. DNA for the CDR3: TGTGCCAGCAGCTTGGACAGGGCCACACATCAGCCCCAGCATTTT. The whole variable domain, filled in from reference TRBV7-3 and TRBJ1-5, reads GAGVSQTPSNKVTEKGKYVELRCDPISGHTALYWYRQSLGQGPEFLIYFQGTGAADDSGLPNDRFFAVRPEGSVSTLKIQRTERGDSAVYLCASSLDRATHQPQHFGDGTRLSIL.

CDR3 sequence reads: CASSLAGQGRQYF. As DNA, the CDR3 is TGTGCCAGCAGCTTAGCGGGACAGGGCAGGCAGTACTTC. The rearrangement links TRBV11-2 to TRBJ2-7; TRBD1 agrees at 9 bases. The length of the CDR3 is 13 residues. Trimming cost V 1 base and J 9 bases; bases outside gene matches: 4. Germline loops: CDR1 SGHAT, CDR2 FQNNGV.

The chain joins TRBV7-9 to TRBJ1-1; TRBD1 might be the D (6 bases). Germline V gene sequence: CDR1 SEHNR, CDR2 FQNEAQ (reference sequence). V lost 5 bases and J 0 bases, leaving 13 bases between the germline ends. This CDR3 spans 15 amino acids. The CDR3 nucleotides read TGTGCCAGCAGCGTGGACAGCGCCGTGAACACTGAAGCTTTCTTT. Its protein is CASSVDSAVNTEAFF. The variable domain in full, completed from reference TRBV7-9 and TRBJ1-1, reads DTGVSQNPRHKITKRGQNVTFRCDPISEHNRLYWYRQTLGQGPEFLTYFQNEAQLEKSRLLSDRFSAERPKGSFSTLEIQRTEQGDSAMYLCASSVDSAVNTEAFFGQGTRLTVV.

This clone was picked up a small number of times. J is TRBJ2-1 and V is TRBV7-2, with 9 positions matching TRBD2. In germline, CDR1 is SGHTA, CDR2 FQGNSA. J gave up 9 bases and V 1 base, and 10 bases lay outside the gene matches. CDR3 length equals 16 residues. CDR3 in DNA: TGTGCCAGCAGCTTAGACTCGCGGGGGGGCTCGGGTGAGCAGTTCTTC. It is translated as CASSLDSRGGSGEQFF. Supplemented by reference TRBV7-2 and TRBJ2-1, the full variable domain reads GAGVSQSPSNKVTEKGKDVELRCDPISGHTALYWYRQSLGQGLEFLIYFQGNSAPDKSGLPSDRFSAERTGGSVSTLTIQRTQQEDSAVYLCASSLDSRGGSGEQFFGPGTRLTVL.

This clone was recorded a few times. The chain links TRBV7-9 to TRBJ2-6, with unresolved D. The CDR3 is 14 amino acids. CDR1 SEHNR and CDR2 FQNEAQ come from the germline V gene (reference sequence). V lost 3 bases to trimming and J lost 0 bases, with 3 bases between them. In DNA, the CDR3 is TGTGCCAGCAGCTTTCTCTCTGGGGCCAACGTCCTGACTTTC. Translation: CASSFLSGANVLTF.

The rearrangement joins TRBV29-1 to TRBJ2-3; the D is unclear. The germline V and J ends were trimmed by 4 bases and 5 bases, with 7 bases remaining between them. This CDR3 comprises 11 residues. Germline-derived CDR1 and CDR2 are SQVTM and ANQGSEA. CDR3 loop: CSVVQLDTQYF. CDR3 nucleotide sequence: TGCAGCGTTGTTCAGCTAGATACGCAGTATTTT.

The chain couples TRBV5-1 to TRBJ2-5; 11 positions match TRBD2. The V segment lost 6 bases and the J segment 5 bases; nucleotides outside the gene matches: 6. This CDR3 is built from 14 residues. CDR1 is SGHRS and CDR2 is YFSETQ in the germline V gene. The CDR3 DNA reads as TGCGCCAGCAATCGGGGACTAGCGGACGAGACCCAGTACTTC. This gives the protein CASNRGLADETQYF. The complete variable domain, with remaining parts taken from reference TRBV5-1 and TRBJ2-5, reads KAGVTQTPRYLIKTRGQQVTLSCSPISGHRSVSWYQQTPGQGLQFLFEYFSETQRNKGNFPGRFSGRQFSNSRSEMNVSTLELGDSALYLCASNRGLADETQYFGPGTRLLVL.

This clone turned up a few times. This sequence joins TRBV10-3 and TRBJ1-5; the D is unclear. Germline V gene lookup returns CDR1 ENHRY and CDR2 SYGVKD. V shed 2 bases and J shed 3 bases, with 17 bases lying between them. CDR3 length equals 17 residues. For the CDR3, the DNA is TGTGCCATCAGTGAGAAAGGTCTCCTAGGGAACAATCAGCCCCAGCATTTT. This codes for CAISEKGLLGNNQPQHF.

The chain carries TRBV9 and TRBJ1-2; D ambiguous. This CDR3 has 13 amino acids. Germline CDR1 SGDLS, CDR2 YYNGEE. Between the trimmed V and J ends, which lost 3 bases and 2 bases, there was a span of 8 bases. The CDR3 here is CASSGTENYGYTF. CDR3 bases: TGTGCCAGCAGCGGCACGGAGAACTATGGCTACACCTTC.

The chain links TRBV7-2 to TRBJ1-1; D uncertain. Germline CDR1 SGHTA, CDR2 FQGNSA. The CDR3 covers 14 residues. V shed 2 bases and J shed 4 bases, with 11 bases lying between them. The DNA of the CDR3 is TGTGCCAGCAGCTTATCGGCGGGTGGCACTGAAGCTTTCTTT. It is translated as CASSLSAGGTEAFF.

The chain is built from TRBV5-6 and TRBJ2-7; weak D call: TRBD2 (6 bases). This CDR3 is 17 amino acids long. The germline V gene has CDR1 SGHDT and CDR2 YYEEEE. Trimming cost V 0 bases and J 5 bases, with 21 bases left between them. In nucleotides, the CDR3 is TGTGCCAGCAGCTTGGCCATTGGGGGGATGTCCCCAAACGAGCAGTACTTC. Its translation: CASSLAIGGMSPNEQYF. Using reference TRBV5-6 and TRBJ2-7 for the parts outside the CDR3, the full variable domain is DAGVTQSPTHLIKTRGQQVTLRCSPKSGHDTVSWYQQALGQGPQFIFQYYEEEERQRGNFPDRFSGHQFPNYSSELNVNALLLGDSALYLCASSLAIGGMSPNEQYFGPGTRLTVT.

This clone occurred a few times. As DNA, the CDR3 is TGTGCCAGCAGCCTTTCCGGGACTCCGCGGAATGAGCAGTTCTTC. Its translation is CASSLSGTPRNEQFF. The chain recombines TRBV7-9 with TRBJ2-1, with D perhaps matching TRBD2 (6 bases). Trimming removed 5 bases from V and 7 bases from J, with 18 bases in between. Germline values: CDR1 SEHNR, CDR2 FQNEAQ (reference sequence). The CDR3 is made up of 15 amino acids.

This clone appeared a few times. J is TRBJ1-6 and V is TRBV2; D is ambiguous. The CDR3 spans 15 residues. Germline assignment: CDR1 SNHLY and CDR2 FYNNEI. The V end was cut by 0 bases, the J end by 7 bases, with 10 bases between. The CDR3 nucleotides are TGTGCCAGCAGTGAAGCGAGGCAGGAGAATTCACCCCTCCACTTT. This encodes CASSEARQENSPLHF.

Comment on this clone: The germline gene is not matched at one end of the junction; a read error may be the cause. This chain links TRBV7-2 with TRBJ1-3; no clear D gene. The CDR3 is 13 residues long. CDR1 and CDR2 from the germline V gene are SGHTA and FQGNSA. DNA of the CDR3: TGTGCCAGCAGCCCATTATCTGGAAGCACCATATATTTT. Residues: CASSPLSGSTIYF.

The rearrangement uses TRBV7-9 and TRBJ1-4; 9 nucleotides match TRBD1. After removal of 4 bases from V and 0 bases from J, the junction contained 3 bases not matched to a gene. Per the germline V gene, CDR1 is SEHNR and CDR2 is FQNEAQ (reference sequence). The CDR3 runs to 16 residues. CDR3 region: CASSSNRGPTNEKLFF. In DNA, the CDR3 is TGTGCCAGCAGCTCTAACAGGGGGCCAACTAATGAAAAACTGTTTTTT.

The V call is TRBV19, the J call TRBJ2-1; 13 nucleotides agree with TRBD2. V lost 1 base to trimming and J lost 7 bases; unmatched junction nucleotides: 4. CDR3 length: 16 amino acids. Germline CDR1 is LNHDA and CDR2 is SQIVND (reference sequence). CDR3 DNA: TGTGCCAGTAGTATAGGGACTAGCGGGAGTTGGAATGAGCAGTTCTTC. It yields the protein CASSIGTSGSWNEQFF.

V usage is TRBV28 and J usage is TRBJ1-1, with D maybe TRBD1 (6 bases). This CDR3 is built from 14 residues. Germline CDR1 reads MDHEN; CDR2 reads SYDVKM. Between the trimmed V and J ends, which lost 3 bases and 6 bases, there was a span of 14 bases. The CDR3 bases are TGTGCCAGCAGTTTTCCGGGGGCTCTGTCTGAAGCTTTCTTT. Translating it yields CASSFPGALSEAFF.

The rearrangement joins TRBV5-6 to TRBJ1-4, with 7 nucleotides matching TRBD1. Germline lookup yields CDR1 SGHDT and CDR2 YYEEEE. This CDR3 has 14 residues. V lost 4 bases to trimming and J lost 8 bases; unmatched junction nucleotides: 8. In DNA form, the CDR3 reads TGTGCCAGCAGCCGCACAGGGGTAGAAGAAAAACTGTTTTTT. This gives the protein CASSRTGVEEKLFF. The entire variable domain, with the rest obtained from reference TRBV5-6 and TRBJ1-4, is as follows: DAGVTQSPTHLIKTRGQQVTLRCSPKSGHDTVSWYQQALGQGPQFIFQYYEEEERQRGNFPDRFSGHQFPNYSSELNVNALLLGDSALYLCASSRTGVEEKLFFGSGTQLSVL.

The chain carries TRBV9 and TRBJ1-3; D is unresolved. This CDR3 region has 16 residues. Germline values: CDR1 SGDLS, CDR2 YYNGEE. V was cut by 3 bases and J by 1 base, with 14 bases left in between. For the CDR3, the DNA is TGTGCCAGCAGCGGACCACGGACGGCATCTGGAAACACCATATATTTT. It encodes CASSGPRTASGNTIYF.

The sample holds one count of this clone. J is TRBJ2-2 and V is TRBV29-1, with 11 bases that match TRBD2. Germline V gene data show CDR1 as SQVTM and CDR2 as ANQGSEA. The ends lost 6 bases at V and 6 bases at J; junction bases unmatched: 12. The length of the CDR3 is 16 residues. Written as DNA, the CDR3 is TGCAGCGTCCCCGGGACTAGCGGTGGAGTTGCCGGGGAGCTGTTTTTT. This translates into CSVPGTSGGVAGELFF.

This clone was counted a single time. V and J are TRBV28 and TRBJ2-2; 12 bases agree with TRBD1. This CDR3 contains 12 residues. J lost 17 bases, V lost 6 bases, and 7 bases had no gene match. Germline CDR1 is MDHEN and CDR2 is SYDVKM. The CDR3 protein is CASSLRDRGRFF. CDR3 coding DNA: TGTGCCAGCAGCTTAAGGGACAGGGGGCGTTTTTTT.

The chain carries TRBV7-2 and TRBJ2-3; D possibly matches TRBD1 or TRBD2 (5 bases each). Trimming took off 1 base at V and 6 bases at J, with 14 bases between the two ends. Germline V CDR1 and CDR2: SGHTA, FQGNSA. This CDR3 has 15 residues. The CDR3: CASSLDPGWGDTQYF. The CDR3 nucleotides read TGTGCCAGCAGCTTAGACCCGGGATGGGGGGATACGCAGTATTTT.

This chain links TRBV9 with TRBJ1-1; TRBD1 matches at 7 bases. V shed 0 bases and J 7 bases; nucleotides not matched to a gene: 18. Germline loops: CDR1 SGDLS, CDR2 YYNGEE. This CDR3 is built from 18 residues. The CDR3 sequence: CASSVGGRGRDSEYEAFF. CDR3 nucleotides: TGTGCCAGCAGCGTAGGCGGAAGGGGGAGGGACAGCGAATATGAAGCTTTCTTT.

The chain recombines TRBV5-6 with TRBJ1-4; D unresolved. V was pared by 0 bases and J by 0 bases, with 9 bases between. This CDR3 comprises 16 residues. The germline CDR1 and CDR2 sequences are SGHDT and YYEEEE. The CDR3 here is CASSLETEATNEKLFF. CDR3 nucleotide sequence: TGTGCCAGCAGCTTGGAAACGGAGGCAACTAATGAAAAACTGTTTTTT.

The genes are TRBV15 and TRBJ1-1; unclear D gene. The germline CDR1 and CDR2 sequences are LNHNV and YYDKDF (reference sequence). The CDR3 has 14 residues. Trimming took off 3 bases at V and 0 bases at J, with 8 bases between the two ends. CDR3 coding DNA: TGTGCCACCAGCAGCCAGGAGATGAACACTGAAGCTTTCTTT. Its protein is CATSSQEMNTEAFF.

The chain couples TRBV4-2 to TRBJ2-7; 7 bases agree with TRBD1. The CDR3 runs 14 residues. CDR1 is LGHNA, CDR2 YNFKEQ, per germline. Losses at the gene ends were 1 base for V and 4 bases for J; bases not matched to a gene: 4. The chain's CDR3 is CASSQGDREYEQYF. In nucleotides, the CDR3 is TGTGCCAGCAGCCAAGGAGACAGGGAGTACGAGCAGTACTTC.